Listed below are T cell receptor beta chains from one sample, sequenced in a study of blood T cell repertoires in COVID-19. Here immunoSEQ multiplex PCR was the method, and the copy in TCRdb shows in-frame clones only, minus some. The profile covers under 300,000 clones, with roughly 93% appearing a single time and over 2% taken by the ten largest. The sequenced material came from PBMCs or T cells enriched from blood (not recorded which). These TCRs come from a woman between 35 and 50 years old with acute COVID-19. Each CDR3 is given with its conserved first and last residue. A D gene is named only where the DNA matches it firmly. Part of the rows lack a size; the others show once, few, many or a class for expanded clones.

cdr3_length	v_call	d_call	j_call	clone_size	cdr3_nt	cdr3_aa
15	TRBV6-5	NA	TRBJ1-5	NA	TGTGCCAGCAGTTCCGGACAGCTGGGGTATCAGCCCCAGCATTTT	CASSSGQLGYQPQHF
13	TRBV7-3	NA	TRBJ2-2	once	TGTGCCAGCAGCCCCGGGGACACCGGGGAGCTGTTTTTT	CASSPGDTGELFF
13	TRBV14	NA	TRBJ1-2	NA	TGTGCCAGCAGCCAAGATTTAAGGGGAGGCTACACCTTC	CASSQDLRGGYTF
12	TRBV28	NA	TRBJ1-5	once	TGTGCCAGCAGCTTAGCGAATCAGCCCCAGCATTTT	CASSLANQPQHF
14	TRBV5-5	NA	TRBJ2-7	NA	TGTGCCAGCAGCTTGGCCGGGACACGTTACGAGCAGTACTTC	CASSLAGTRYEQYF
16	TRBV5-6	NA	TRBJ2-3	NA	TGTGCCAGCAGCGCCCGCGGTCTAGGAAGCACAGATACGCAGTATTTT	CASSARGLGSTDTQYF
15	TRBV7-9	TRBD2	TRBJ2-2	NA	TGTGCCAGCAGCTTGTCTAGCGGGAGGTCCGGGGAGCTGTTTTTT	CASSLSSGRSGELFF
15	TRBV3-1/TRBV3-2	NA	TRBJ1-5	NA	TGTGCCAGCAGCCAAGGGGGGGGGACCCATCAGCCCCAGCATTTT	CASSQGGGTHQPQHF
15	TRBV5-8	NA	TRBJ1-5	NA	TGTGCCAGCAGCCCATCAGTGGAGGGTAATCAGCCCCAGCATTTT	CASSPSVEGNQPQHF
16	TRBV5-4	NA	TRBJ2-3	NA	TGTGCCAGCAGCTGGGGGGGTCAGGGGACGACAGATACGCAGTATTTT	CASSWGGQGTTDTQYF
13	TRBV30	NA	TRBJ2-5	NA	TGTGCCTGGATGGGGACTTACCAAGAGACCCAGTACTTC	CAWMGTYQETQYF
16	TRBV27	NA	TRBJ1-4	NA	TGTGCCAGCAGTCCCCGGGCAGGGTGGGCTAATGAAAAACTGTTTTTT	CASSPRAGWANEKLFF
16	TRBV6-5	NA	TRBJ2-7	NA	TGTGCCAGCAGTTACTTGGGATTAGGGACACCCTACGAGCAGTACTTC	CASSYLGLGTPYEQYF
15	TRBV7-3	TRBD1	TRBJ2-1	NA	TGTGCCAGCAGCCCCGGACAGGGCTCCTACAATGAGCAGTTCTTC	CASSPGQGSYNEQFF
15	TRBV5-1	NA	TRBJ1-4	NA	TGCGCCAGCAGCCCGGGGAGTGCGCCTAATGAAAAACTGTTTTTT	CASSPGSAPNEKLFF
14	TRBV5-1	NA	TRBJ1-2	NA	TGCGCCAGCAGCCCCATCCTCGGACAGTATGGCTACACCTTC	CASSPILGQYGYTF
13	TRBV5-6	TRBD1	TRBJ1-2	once	TGTGCCAGCAGCTGGACAGGGTACTATGGCTACACCTTC	CASSWTGYYGYTF
19	TRBV11-2	NA	TRBJ2-2	few	TGTGCCAGCAGCCAGTCGGTTTTTGGTGGGAGAGCGAACACCGGGGAGCTGTTTTTT	CASSQSVFGGRANTGELFF
16	TRBV6-5	TRBD1	TRBJ1-4	NA	TGTGCCAGCAGTTCTCTGGGGGCAGGGGGTGGTGAAAAACTGTTTTTT	CASSSLGAGGGEKLFF
15	TRBV3-1/TRBV3-2	TRBD2	TRBJ2-5	NA	TGTGCCAGCAGCCCGGGACTAGCGGGAGGAGAGACCCAGTACTTC	CASSPGLAGGETQYF
16	TRBV7-2	TRBD2	TRBJ2-3	NA	TGTGCCAGCAGCTACACTAGCGGGGGCCTCACAGATACGCAGTATTTT	CASSYTSGGLTDTQYF
14	TRBV19	TRBD1	TRBJ1-2	NA	TGTGCCACCACGACAGGGCTACCTAACTATGGCTACACCTTC	CATTTGLPNYGYTF
12	TRBV7-9	NA	TRBJ2-1	NA	TGTGCCAGCAGCCCCCAGGGAAATGAGCAGTTCTTC	CASSPQGNEQFF
12	TRBV15	NA	TRBJ1-1	NA	TGTGCCACCAGCAGAGAGGGCAGAGAAGCTTTCTTT	CATSREGREAFF